This T cell receptor beta chain was found in a study of blood T cell repertoires in COVID-19. Study-level information: COVID-19 samples from acute and convalescent phases originated in the United States, Italy and Spain. Nucleic acid was either cDNA or gDNA, and it came from T cells, B-cell-depleted T cells, or PBMCs.

Under the authors' procedure: Scientists estimated how many nucleated cells there were by amplifying reference gene primers. Only in-frame clones appear in the TCRdb table, and some are missing; sequencing was by immunoSEQ multiplex PCR. Clone size and the V and J calls come from that table; the DNA yielded D and trimming. The table shows roughly 130,000 clones, with around four fifths occurring only once. Trimming cost V 5 bases and J 5 bases, with 13 bases left between them. CDR3 length equals 13 residues. The germline V gene has CDR1 SGHAT and CDR2 FQDESV (reference sequence). The receptor's source is a man aged 60-69 years with active or convalescent COVID-19. The sequencing input was peripheral blood. The chain combines TRBV11-1 with TRBJ2-7; TRBD2 might be the D (7 bases). Here the CDR3 reads CASSRTGGNEQYF. CDR3 bases: TGTGCCAGCAGCCGCACGGGGGGCAACGAGCAGTACTTC.